This T cell receptor beta chain was documented in a study of T cells in Graves' hyperthyroidism and ophthalmopathy. Study observations and caveats: Also found in blood were most expanded thyroid clonotypes above 0.001. The model forecast ophthalmopathy, anticipating it by a median 6.5 months before onset.

This clonotype was seen only a few times. The antigen is unknown. One junction end disagrees with the germline gene, perhaps due to a read error. Graves' hyperthyroidism showing no ophthalmopathy progression within 18 months was considered stable. Subjects aged 18 to 65 presented with newly diagnosed hyperthyroidism of less than 2 months' duration. Amplified regions were TCR beta CDR3 sequences from RNA transcripts. Researchers ran a first-round RT-PCR on the TCR CDR3 using the HTBI primer set. Each CDR3 protein is one row after TCRdb ran MiXCR on the multiplex PCR reads. The table has some 500,000 distinct CDR3 sequences, around an eighth seen once; the top ten hold less than 20%. The CDR3 contains 16 residues. Germline V gene lookup returns CDR1 KGHSH and CDR2 LQKENI.

The sample taken for sequencing was blood. This sequence was found in a woman aged 18-30 years with Graves' hyperthyroidism. This rearrangement joins TRBV18 to TRBJ1-5; possible D gene TRBD1, 5 bases. The CDR3 loop reads CTSSPPIRDSNQPQHF. The DNA of the CDR3 is TGTACCAGCTCACCACCGATCCGGGACAGCAATCAGCCCCAGCATTTT.